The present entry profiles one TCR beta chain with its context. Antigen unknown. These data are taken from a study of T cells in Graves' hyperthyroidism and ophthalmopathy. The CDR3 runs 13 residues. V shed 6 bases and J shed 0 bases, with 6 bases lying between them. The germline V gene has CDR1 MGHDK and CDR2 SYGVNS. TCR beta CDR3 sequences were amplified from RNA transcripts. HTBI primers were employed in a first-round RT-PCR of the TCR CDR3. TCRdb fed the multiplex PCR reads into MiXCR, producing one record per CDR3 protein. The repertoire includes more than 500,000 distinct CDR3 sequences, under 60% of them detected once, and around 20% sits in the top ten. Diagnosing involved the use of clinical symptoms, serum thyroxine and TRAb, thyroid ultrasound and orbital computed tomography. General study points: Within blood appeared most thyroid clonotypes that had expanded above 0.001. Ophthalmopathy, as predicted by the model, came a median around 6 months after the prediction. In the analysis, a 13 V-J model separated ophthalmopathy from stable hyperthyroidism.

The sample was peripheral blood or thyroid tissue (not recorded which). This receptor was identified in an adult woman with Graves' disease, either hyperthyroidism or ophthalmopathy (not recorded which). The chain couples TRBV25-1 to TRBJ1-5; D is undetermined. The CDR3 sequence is CASSARSNQPQHF. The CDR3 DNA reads TGTGCCAGCAGCGCACGTAGCAATCAGCCCCAGCATTTT.